This entry is about one T cell receptor (beta chain). This clone occurred once. Its antigen remains unidentified. The input lacks base qualities; no much larger clone sits a single base away. The germline V gene sets CDR1 to SGHRS and CDR2 to YFSETQ. V loses 2 bases at its end and J loses 1 base; junction bases beyond the gene matches: 2. There are 15 amino acids in the CDR3, from cysteine to phenylalanine inclusive. Only the CDR3 DNA is retained, 45 bases long and in frame from the first base. These data belong to a study of T cell changes during pregnancy in multiple sclerosis (dated by TCRdb to between 2018 and 2020). A note on the overall study: The study examined how the T cell repertoire changed over the course of pregnancy in women with multiple sclerosis.

The method behind the library was the immunoSEQ multiplex PCR assay. Held by TCRdb, this immuneACCESS table contains in-frame sequences only and omits some clones. Under half of the omission traces to an unresolved V gene where checked; the cause of the rest is unknown. The sample data list 30,000 to 45,000 clones, and around 90% of these were observed just once. In total, the top ten clones hold around 0.41% of the sample. The clonotype originates from a female donor with multiple sclerosis, enrolled in a pregnancy study. This sample comprised CD4+ T cells from peripheral blood mononuclear cells, obtained in the third trimester of pregnancy. Here the chain combines TRBV5-1 and TRBJ2-1, with 8 middle bases fitting TRBD2. The CDR3: CASSLTSGSYNEQFF. In nucleotides, the sequence is TGCGCCAGCAGCTTAACTAGCGGTTCCTACAATGAGCAGTTCTTC.